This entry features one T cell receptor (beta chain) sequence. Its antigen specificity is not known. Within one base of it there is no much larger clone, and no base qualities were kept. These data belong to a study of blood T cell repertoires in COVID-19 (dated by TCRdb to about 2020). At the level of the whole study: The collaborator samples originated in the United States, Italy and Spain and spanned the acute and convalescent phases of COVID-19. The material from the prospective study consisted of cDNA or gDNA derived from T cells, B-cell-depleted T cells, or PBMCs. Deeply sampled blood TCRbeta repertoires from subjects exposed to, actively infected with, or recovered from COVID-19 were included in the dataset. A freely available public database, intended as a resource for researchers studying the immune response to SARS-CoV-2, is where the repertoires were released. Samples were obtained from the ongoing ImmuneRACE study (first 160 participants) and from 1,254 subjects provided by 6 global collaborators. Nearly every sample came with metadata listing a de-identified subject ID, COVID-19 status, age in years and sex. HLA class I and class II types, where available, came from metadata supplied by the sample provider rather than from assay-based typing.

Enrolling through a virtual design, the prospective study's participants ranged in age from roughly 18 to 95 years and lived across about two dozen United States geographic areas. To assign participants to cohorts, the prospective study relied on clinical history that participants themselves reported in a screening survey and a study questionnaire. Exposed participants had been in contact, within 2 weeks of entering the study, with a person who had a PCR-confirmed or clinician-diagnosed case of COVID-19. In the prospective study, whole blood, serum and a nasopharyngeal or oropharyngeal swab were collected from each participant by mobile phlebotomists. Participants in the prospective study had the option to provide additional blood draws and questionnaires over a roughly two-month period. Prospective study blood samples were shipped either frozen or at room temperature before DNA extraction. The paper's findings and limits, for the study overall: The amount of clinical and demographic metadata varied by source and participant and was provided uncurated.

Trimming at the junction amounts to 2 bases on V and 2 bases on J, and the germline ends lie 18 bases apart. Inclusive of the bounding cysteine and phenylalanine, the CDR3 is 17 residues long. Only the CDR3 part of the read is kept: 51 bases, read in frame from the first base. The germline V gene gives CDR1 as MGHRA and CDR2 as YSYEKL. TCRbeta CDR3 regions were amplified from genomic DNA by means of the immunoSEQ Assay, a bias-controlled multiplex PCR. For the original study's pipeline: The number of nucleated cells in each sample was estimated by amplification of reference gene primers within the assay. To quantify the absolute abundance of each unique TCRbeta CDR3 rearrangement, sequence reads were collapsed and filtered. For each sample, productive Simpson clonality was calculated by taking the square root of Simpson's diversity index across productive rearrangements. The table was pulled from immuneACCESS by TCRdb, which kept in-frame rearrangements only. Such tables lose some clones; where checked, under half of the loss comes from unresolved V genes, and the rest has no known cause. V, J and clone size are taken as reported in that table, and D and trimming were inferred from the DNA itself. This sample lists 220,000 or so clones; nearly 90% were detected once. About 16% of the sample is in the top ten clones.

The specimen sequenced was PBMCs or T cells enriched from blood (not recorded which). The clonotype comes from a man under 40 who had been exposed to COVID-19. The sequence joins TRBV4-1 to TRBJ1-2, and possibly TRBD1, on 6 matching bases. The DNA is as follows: TGCGCCAGCAGCCAAACAGGGAGGGCTTTCTCAAACTATGGCTACACCTTC. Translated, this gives CASSQTGRAFSNYGYTF.